This T cell receptor beta chain stems from a study of vaccination effects on CD4 cells after COVID-19. The CDR3 length is 14 residues. Germline lookup yields CDR1 SGHDT and CDR2 YYEEEE. Trimming stripped 4 bases from V and 1 base from J, with 11 bases between. The ViraFEST assay expanded antigen-specific CD4+ T cells with viral peptide pools before sequencing. After roughly eleven days in culture, the CD4+ T cells were isolated. The vaccine given was either BNT162b2 or mRNA-1273, in two doses. Only in-frame clones appear in the TCRdb table, and some are missing; sequencing was by immunoSEQ multiplex PCR. The sample has roughly 59,000 clones, about 78% seen once. This clone was seen just once. Its antigen is unknown.

This TCR was recovered from a human donor who received a COVID-19 vaccine. The sample in question was CD4+ T cells from PBMCs cultured with HCoV-OC43 spike peptides, obtained after COVID-19 vaccination. The subset was: HCoV-OC43 spike overlapping peptide pool stimulation. The rearrangement links TRBV5-6 to TRBJ1-1; D gene uncertain. The CDR3 sequence is CASSPLGGNTEAFF. The CDR3 nucleotides read TGTGCCAGCAGCCCGCTTGGCGGGAACACTGAAGCTTTCTTT.